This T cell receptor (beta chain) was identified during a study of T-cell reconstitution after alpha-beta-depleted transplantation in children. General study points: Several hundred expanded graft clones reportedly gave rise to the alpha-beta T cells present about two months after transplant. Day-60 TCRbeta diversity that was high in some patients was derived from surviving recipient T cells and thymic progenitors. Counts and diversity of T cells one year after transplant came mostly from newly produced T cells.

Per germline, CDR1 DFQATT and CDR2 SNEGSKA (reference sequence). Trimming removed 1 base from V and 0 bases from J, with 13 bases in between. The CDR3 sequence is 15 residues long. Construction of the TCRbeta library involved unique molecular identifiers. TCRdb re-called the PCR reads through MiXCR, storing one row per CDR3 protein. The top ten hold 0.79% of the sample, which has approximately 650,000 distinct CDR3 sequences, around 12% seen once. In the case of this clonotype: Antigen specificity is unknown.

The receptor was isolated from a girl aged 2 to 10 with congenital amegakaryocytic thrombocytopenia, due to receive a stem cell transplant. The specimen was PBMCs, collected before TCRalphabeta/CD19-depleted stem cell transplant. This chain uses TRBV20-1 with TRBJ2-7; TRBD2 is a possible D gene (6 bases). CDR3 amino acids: CSARGRAGDSYEQYF. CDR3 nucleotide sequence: TGCAGTGCTAGAGGACGAGCGGGCGACTCCTACGAGCAGTACTTC.